The 18 T cell receptor beta chains reported below all come from one sample, sequenced in a study of blood T cell repertoires in COVID-19. Assay used: immunoSEQ multiplex PCR; TCRdb lists only in-frame clones, some missing. Of a few hundred thousand clones in the sample, 88% were seen once. Sequencing used peripheral blood. Every receptor here comes from a young woman with COVID-19, enrolled during active disease.

This rearrangement joins TRBV2 to TRBJ2-2; TRBD1 agrees at 12 bases. The CDR3 is made up of 16 amino acids. The V gene's germline CDR1 is SNHLY and CDR2 FYNNEI. After removal of 4 bases from V and 6 bases from J, the junction contained 6 bases not matched to a gene. The DNA of the CDR3 is TGTGCCAGCAGTGGGTTCGGGACAGGGGGCTCCGGGGAGCTGTTTTTT. Translating it yields CASSGFGTGGSGELFF.

V usage is TRBV12-3 or TRBV12-4 and J usage is TRBJ1-1, with D maybe TRBD1 (6 bases). The CDR3 extends over 12 amino acids. The V and J ends lost 7 bases and 9 bases respectively, with 15 bases between them. The CDR3 sequence: CASTPAGGKAFF. The CDR3, as DNA: TGTGCCAGCACCCCCGCGGGGGGCAAAGCTTTCTTT.

This sequence joins TRBV7-9 and TRBJ2-1, with a tentative D call TRBD2 (6 bases). This CDR3 has 13 residues. Germline V CDR1 and CDR2: SEHNR, FQNEAQ (reference sequence). The V end lost 1 base, the J end lost 9 bases, and 10 bases lay between the germline ends. CDR3 amino acids: CASSLGSGLEQFF. DNA for the CDR3: TGTGCCAGCAGCTTAGGTAGCGGTCTTGAGCAGTTCTTC. Based on the CDR3 plus reference TRBV7-9 and TRBJ2-1, the full variable domain is DTGVSQNPRHKITKRGQNVTFRCDPISEHNRLYWYRQTLGQGPEFLTYFQNEAQLEKSRLLSDRFSAERPKGSFSTLEIQRTEQGDSAMYLCASSLGSGLEQFFGPGTRLTVL.

This clone has more than one count but fewer than ten. The chain is built from TRBV6-6 and TRBJ2-7, with 8 positions matching TRBD2. There are 14 residues in the CDR3. V lost 8 bases, J lost 0 bases, and 6 bases stayed unmatched. Per the germline V gene, CDR1 is MNHNY and CDR2 is SVGAGI (reference sequence). This chain's CDR3 is CASSGSGASYEQYF. Here the CDR3 DNA reads TGTGCCAGCTCGGGTAGCGGGGCCTCCTACGAGCAGTACTTC.

The chain combines TRBV7-3 with TRBJ2-1, with TRBD1 matching 8 bases. The germline V gene has CDR1 SGHTA and CDR2 FQGTGA. Unmatched junction bases numbered 7, after V lost 5 bases and J lost 7 bases. CDR3 length equals 14 residues. CDR3 DNA: TGTGCCAGCAGCAAGACAGGGGCCGGGAATGAGCAGTTCTTC. Translated: CASSKTGAGNEQFF.

V is TRBV7-2 and J is TRBJ2-3; 10 bases are shared with TRBD2. V lost 5 bases, J lost 10 bases, and 12 bases stayed unmatched. In germline, CDR1 is SGHTA, CDR2 FQGNSA. The CDR3 consists of 15 residues. The CDR3 region has the DNA TGTGCCAGCAGCCTAACTAGCGGGGCGACTCACGCGCAGTATTTT. Amino acids: CASSLTSGATHAQYF.

The rearrangement links TRBV2 to TRBJ2-7; 12 bases map to TRBD2. The V segment lost 5 bases and the J segment 7 bases; nucleotides outside the gene matches: 15. The CDR3 length is 17 residues. Germline CDR1 SNHLY, CDR2 FYNNEI. The CDR3 bases are TGTGCCAGCAGTATCAATCCTAGCGGGAGGGCTCTGTATGAGCAGTACTTC. Translated, it gives CASSINPSGRALYEQYF.

The chain links TRBV6-5 to TRBJ1-4; 9 positions match TRBD1. Germline CDR1 and CDR2: MNHEY and SVGAGI. V gave up 4 bases and J gave up 5 bases; unmatched junction bases: 5. The CDR3 covers 15 residues. The CDR3: CASSSTGGINEKLFF. For the CDR3, the DNA is TGTGCCAGCAGTTCTACAGGGGGCATCAATGAAAAACTGTTTTTT.

The chain employs TRBV5-4 and TRBJ2-7; 7 positions agree with TRBD1. Unmatched junction bases numbered 6, after V lost 0 bases and J lost 3 bases. CDR1 is SGHNT, CDR2 YYREEE, per germline (reference sequence). The CDR3 runs to 15 residues. The CDR3 nucleotides read TGTGCCAGCAGCTTGGGTGGACAGGTTCTCTACGAGCAGTACTTC. Residues: CASSLGGQVLYEQYF.

The CDR3 DNA follows: TGTGCCAGCAGTGCCCTATCTAGCAATCAGCCCCAGCATTTT. Protein: CASSALSSNQPQHF. This chain connects TRBV2 to TRBJ1-5, with no clear D. CDR1 SNHLY and CDR2 FYNNEI come from the germline V gene. The germline V and J ends were trimmed by 4 bases and 0 bases, with 7 bases remaining between them. The CDR3 has 14 residues.

This clone has a single count. The chain carries TRBV29-1 and TRBJ2-3, with a tentative D call TRBD2 (5 bases). CDR3 length: 13 amino acids. Trimming pared 4 bases from V and 0 bases from J, leaving 8 bases between. Germline V gives CDR1 SQVTM, CDR2 ANQGSEA. The CDR3 DNA follows: TGCAGCGTTGGAGCGGAGAGCACAGATACGCAGTATTTT. The encoded protein is CSVGAESTDTQYF.

This chain links TRBV9 with TRBJ1-3; 8 bases agree with TRBD1. Looked up from germline, CDR1 is SGDLS and CDR2 is YYNGEE. J gave up 0 bases and V 1 base, and 0 bases lay outside the gene matches. The CDR3 spans 15 residues. CDR3 residues: CASSVQGASGNTIYF. The CDR3 DNA is TGTGCCAGCAGCGTACAGGGGGCCTCTGGAAACACCATATATTTT. Drawing the rest from reference TRBV9 and TRBJ1-3, the complete variable domain is DSGVTQTPKHLITATGQRVTLRCSPRSGDLSVYWYQQSLDQGLQFLIQYYNGEERAKGNILERFSAQQFPDLHSELNLSSLELGDSALYFCASSVQGASGNTIYFGEGSWLTVV.

The chain is built from TRBV4-1 and TRBJ1-6, with D tentatively TRBD1 (6 bases). The germline gives CDR1 MGHRA, CDR2 YSYEKL. Trimming stripped 3 bases from V and 9 bases from J, with 12 bases between. This CDR3 comprises 14 residues. DNA for the CDR3: TGCGCCAGCAGCCAGGAAAGGGGGTTTTCACCCCTCCACTTT. Translated, it gives CASSQERGFSPLHF.

In DNA, the CDR3 is TGTGCCAGCAGTTTAGGTCTCCGGGATCAGCCCCAGCATTTT. Translated: CASSLGLRDQPQHF. This chain connects TRBV27 to TRBJ1-5; D uncertain. The germline gives CDR1 MNHEY, CDR2 SMNVEV (reference sequence). Trimming took 2 bases from V and 5 from J, leaving 10 bases between them. The length of the CDR3 is 14 residues.

Only one count was recorded for this clone. This chain links TRBV10-3 with TRBJ2-2; 7 nucleotides agree with TRBD1. CDR3 length: 14 amino acids. In germline, CDR1 is ENHRY, CDR2 SYGVKD. Germline trimming cut 5 bases from V and 7 bases from J; bases unmatched to any gene: 7. Written as DNA, the CDR3 is TGTGCCATCAGTTTTTCACAGGGGAACGGGGAGCTGTTTTTT. The encoded protein is CAISFSQGNGELFF.

The chain carries TRBV11-2 and TRBJ2-1; 14 bases align to TRBD2. Germline V gives CDR1 SGHAT, CDR2 FQNNGV. This CDR3 has 18 amino acids. The V and J ends lost 1 base and 7 bases, in that order; junction bases with no gene match: 9. The CDR3 reads CASSLGLAGGAVGNEQFF. The CDR3 DNA reads TGTGCCAGCAGCTTAGGACTAGCGGGAGGGGCCGTAGGGAATGAGCAGTTCTTC.

This chain uses TRBV7-6 with TRBJ1-3; TRBD1 is a possible D gene (6 bases). V was clipped by 0 bases and J by 4 bases, with 10 bases between them. CDR3 size: 15 residues. Germline-derived CDR1 and CDR2 are SGHVS and FNYEAQ. CDR3 bases: TGTGCCAGCAGCTTAGCGGCAGGGGAAGGAAACACCATATATTTT. It codes for CASSLAAGEGNTIYF. The full variable domain, rest sourced from reference TRBV7-6 and TRBJ1-3, is GAGVSQSPRYKVTKRGQDVALRCDPISGHVSLYWYRQALGQGPEFLTYFNYEAQQDKSGLPNDRFSAERPEGSISTLTIQRTEQRDSAMYRCASSLAAGEGNTIYFGEGSWLTVV.

The chain employs TRBV24-1 and TRBJ2-5; D unresolved. Looked up from germline, CDR1 is KGHDR and CDR2 is SFDVKD. V lost 3 bases, J lost 5 bases, and 12 bases lay in between. The CDR3 loop spans 14 amino acids. CDR3 coding DNA: TGTGCCACCAGTGATACATCTCCCGGGGAGACCCAGTACTTC. It codes for CATSDTSPGETQYF.